Listed here are 5 T cell receptor beta chains from one sample, sequenced in a study of CD8+ T cells in alopecia areata. Sample treatment: oral pan-JAK inhibitor, 5-10 mg twice daily. As the sequencing template, cDNA was produced by extracting RNA and reverse transcribing it. Data came from immunoSEQ multiplex PCR; TCRdb stores just in-frame clones and leaves some out. The sample lists approximately 180,000 clones, about 53% occurring once. Sequenced here: CD8+ T cells sorted from blood, sampled at week 24, from a patient treated with tofacitinib. The receptor set was obtained from a human donor with alopecia areata.

The genes are TRBV11-2 and TRBJ1-1; D possibly corresponds to TRBD1 (6 bases). Trimming cost V 4 bases and J 8 bases, with 8 bases left between them. This CDR3 spans 11 amino acids. Germline assignment: CDR1 SGHAT and CDR2 FQNNGV. CDR3 coding DNA: TGTGCCAGCAGCTGGGGGACAGAAGCTTTCTTT. Translated: CASSWGTEAFF.

The V gene is TRBV5-6, the J gene TRBJ2-2; TRBD1 aligns across 7 bases. The CDR3 runs to 15 residues. J was trimmed by 4 bases and V by 4 bases; bases with no gene match: 7. CDR1 is SGHDT, CDR2 YYEEEE, per germline. CDR3 amino acids: CASSLGGRTTGELFF. The CDR3 coding sequence is TGTGCCAGCAGCCTAGGGGGCCGGACCACCGGGGAGCTGTTTTTT. Based on the CDR3 plus reference TRBV5-6 and TRBJ2-2, the full variable domain is DAGVTQSPTHLIKTRGQQVTLRCSPKSGHDTVSWYQQALGQGPQFIFQYYEEEERQRGNFPDRFSGHQFPNYSSELNVNALLLGDSALYLCASSLGGRTTGELFFGEGSRLTVL.

This clone was counted between two and nine times. The rearrangement joins TRBV30 to TRBJ1-6; D is unresolved. The germline V gene encodes CDR1 GTSNPN and CDR2 SVGIG (reference sequence). This CDR3 spans 13 amino acids. V lost 1 base, J lost 6 bases, and 7 bases lay in between. The CDR3 loop is CAWSEGSNSPLHF. The CDR3 bases are TGTGCCTGGAGTGAAGGGTCTAATTCACCCCTCCACTTT.

This clone was counted once. The V call is TRBV13, the J call TRBJ2-5, with 7 bases aligning to TRBD2. The tail of the sequence fits TRBJ2-7 better, so the J call may be wrong. The CDR3 runs to 13 residues. Germline CDR1 and CDR2: PRHDT and FYEKMQ (reference sequence). The DNA for the CDR3 is TGTGCCAGCAGCACGAGCGGGGTCTACGAGCAGTACTTC. Amino acids: CASSTSGVYEQYF.

This chain links TRBV6-5 with TRBJ1-1, with D unclear. V shed 5 bases and J shed 1 base, with 8 bases lying between them. Germline-derived CDR1 and CDR2 are MNHEY and SVGAGI. The CDR3 consists of 13 residues. CDR3 nucleotide sequence: TGTGCCAGCAGTGGCATCGGGAACACTGAAGCTTTCTTT. It specifies CASSGIGNTEAFF.